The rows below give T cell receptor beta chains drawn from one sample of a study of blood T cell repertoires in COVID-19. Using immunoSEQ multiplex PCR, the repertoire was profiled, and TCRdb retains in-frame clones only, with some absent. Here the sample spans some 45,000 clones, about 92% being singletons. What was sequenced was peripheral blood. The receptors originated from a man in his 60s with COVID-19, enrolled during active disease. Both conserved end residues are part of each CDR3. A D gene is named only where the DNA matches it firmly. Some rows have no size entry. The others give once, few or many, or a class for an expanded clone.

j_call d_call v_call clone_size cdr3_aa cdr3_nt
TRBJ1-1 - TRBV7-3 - CASSLKGDTEAFF TGTGCCAGCAGCTTAAAGGGGGACACTGAAGCTTTCTTT
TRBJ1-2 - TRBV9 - CASSEYRPTANYGYTF TGTGCCAGCAGCGAATACCGTCCGACAGCTAACTATGGCTACACCTTC
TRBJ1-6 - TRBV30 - CAWSKVRGNSPLHF TGTGCCTGGAGTAAGGTCAGGGGCAATTCACCCCTCCACTTT
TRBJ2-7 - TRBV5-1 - CASRHGQRTYEQYF TGCGCCAGCAGGCACGGACAGCGGACTTACGAGCAGTACTTC
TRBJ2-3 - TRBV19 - CASRLASTDTQYF TGTGCCAGTAGGCTAGCTAGCACAGATACGCAGTATTTT
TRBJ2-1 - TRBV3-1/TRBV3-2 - CASSQVANEQFF TGTGCCAGCAGCCAAGTCGCGAATGAGCAGTTCTTC
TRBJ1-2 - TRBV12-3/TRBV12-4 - CASCLEGGGGYTF TGTGCCAGCTGTTTGGAGGGGGGGGGTGGCTACACCTTC
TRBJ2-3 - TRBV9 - CASSVAGATDTQYF TGTGCCAGCAGCGTAGCTGGAGCAACAGATACGCAGTATTTT
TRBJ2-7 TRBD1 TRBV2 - CASSLWGTGGDEQYF TGTGCCAGCAGCCTTTGGGGGACAGGGGGAGACGAGCAGTACTTC
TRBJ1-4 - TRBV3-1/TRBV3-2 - CASSRRGHQGEKLFF TGTGCCAGCAGCCGGAGGGGCCATCAGGGAGAAAAACTGTTTTTT
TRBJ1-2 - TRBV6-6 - CASSQGGRGYTF TGTGCCAGCAGTCAAGGGGGTAGGGGCTACACCTTC
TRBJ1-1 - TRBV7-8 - CASSLVGGNTEAFF TGTGCCAGCAGCTTAGTCGGCGGGAACACTGAAGCTTTCTTT
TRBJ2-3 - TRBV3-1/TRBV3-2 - CASGERVRNTDTQYF TGTGCCAGCGGGGAGCGGGTCAGAAACACAGATACGCAGTATTTT
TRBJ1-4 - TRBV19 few CASSPPQATNEKLFF TGTGCCAGTAGCCCCCCTCAGGCAACTAATGAAAAACTGTTTTTT
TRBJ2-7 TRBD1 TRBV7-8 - CASSLALWTGRHEQYF TGTGCCAGCAGCTTAGCTTTATGGACAGGGAGGCACGAGCAGTACTTC
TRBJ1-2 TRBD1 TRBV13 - CASSSRTGGYGYTF TGTGCCAGCAGCTCCCGGACAGGGGGGTATGGCTACACCTTC
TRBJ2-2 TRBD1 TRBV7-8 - CASSSTGGTANTGELFF TGTGCCAGCAGCTCGACAGGGGGCACCGCGAACACCGGGGAGCTGTTTTTT
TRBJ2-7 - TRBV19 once CASSLTESYEQYF TGTGCCAGTAGTTTGACAGAATCCTACGAGCAGTACTTC
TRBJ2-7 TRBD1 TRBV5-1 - CASSPSGGVGEQYF TGCGCCAGCAGCCCATCAGGGGGAGTAGGTGAGCAGTACTTC
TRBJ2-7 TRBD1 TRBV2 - CASQRGQGAYEQYF TGTGCCAGCCAAAGGGGACAGGGTGCCTACGAGCAGTACTTC
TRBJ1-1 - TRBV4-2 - CASSQQEGVNTEAFF TGTGCCAGCAGCCAGCAAGAAGGGGTGAACACTGAAGCTTTCTTT
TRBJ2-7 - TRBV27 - CASSLKRNYEQYF TGTGCCAGCAGTTTAAAGAGAAACTACGAGCAGTACTTC
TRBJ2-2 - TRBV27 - CASRSYGGGTGELFF TGTGCCAGCAGGTCTTACGGGGGAGGTACCGGGGAGCTGTTTTTT
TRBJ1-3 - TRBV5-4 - CASSTDSYGNTIYF TGTGCCAGCAGCACGGACAGTTACGGAAACACCATATATTTT
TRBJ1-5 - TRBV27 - CASRPRGGARGVSNQPQHF TGTGCCAGCAGACCCCGTGGAGGGGCGCGGGGGGTTAGCAATCAGCCCCAGCATTTT
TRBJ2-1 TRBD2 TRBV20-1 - CSASEVSGTGNSYNEQFF TGCAGTGCTAGTGAGGTTAGCGGGACGGGGAATTCCTACAATGAGCAGTTCTTC
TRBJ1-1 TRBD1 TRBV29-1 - CSVDPTGTGAFF TGCAGCGTTGACCCTACCGGGACAGGTGCTTTCTTT
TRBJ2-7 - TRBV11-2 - CASSLRWGREQYF TGTGCCAGCAGCTTAAGGTGGGGGCGCGAGCAGTACTTC
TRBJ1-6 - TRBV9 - CASSVAGGLNSPLHF TGTGCCAGCAGCGTAGCTGGAGGGCTTAATTCACCCCTCCACTTT
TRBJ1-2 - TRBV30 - CAWIPLGGGFGYTF TGTGCCTGGATCCCCTTAGGGGGGGGCTTTGGCTACACCTTC
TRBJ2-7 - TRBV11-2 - CASSLDRLASEQYF TGTGCCAGCAGCTTAGATAGGCTAGCTAGCGAGCAGTACTTC
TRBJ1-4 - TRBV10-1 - CASSDAGAGEKLFF TGCGCCAGCAGTGATGCGGGGGCTGGAGAAAAACTGTTTTTT
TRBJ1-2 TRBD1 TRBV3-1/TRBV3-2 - CASSPKDRDYGYTF TGTGCCAGCAGCCCGAAGGACAGGGATTATGGCTACACCTTC
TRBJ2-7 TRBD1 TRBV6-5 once CASTRDRAVYEQYF TGTGCCAGCACCCGGGACAGGGCCGTCTACGAGCAGTACTTC
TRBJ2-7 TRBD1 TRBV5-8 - CASSFTGGSSYEQYF TGTGCCAGCAGCTTTACAGGGGGTAGCTCCTACGAGCAGTACTTC
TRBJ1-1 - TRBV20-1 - CSACGEGGEAFF TGCAGTGCTTGTGGGGAGGGGGGTGAAGCTTTCTTT
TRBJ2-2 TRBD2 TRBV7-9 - CASSLLGLAGSGELFF TGTGCCAGCAGCTTACTGGGACTAGCGGGCTCCGGGGAGCTGTTTTTT
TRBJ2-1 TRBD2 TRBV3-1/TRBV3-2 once CASSPRSGGGDEQFF TGTGCCAGCAGCCCCCGATCGGGGGGGGGTGATGAGCAGTTCTTC